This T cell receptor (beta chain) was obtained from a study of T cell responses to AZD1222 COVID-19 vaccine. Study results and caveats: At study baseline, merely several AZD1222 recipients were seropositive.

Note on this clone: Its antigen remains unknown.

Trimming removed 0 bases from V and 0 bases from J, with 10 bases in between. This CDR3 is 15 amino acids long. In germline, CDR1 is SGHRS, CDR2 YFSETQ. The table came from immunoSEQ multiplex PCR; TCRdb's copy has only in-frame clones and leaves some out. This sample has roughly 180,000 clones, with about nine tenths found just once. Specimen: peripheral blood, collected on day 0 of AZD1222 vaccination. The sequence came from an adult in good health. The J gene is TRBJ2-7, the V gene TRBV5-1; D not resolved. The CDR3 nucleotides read TGCGCCAGCAGCTTGGAGGGCAGAAGCTCCTACGAGCAGTACTTC. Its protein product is CASSLEGRSSYEQYF. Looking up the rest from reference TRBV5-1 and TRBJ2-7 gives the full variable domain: KAGVTQTPRYLIKTRGQQVTLSCSPISGHRSVSWYQQTPGQGLQFLFEYFSETQRNKGNFPGRFSGRQFSNSRSEMNVSTLELGDSALYLCASSLEGRSSYEQYFGPGTRLTVT.